The TCR beta chain described here comes from a study of T cells expressing NK-cell markers. TCRdb reprocessed the 5' RACE reads; each CDR3 protein has one entry and no DNA is given. Recorded here are about 160,000 distinct CDR3 sequences; the top ten clones represent approximately 17%. Germline V gene data show CDR1 as MGHDK and CDR2 as SYGVNS. The CDR3 covers 15 residues. Sequencing was carried out using blood T cells: a sorted CD56 or NKG2C T cell subset, CD4+ or CD8+ T cells, or bulk PBMC T cells (not recorded which). This chain connects TRBV25-1 to TRBJ2-1; TCRdb's D call of TRBD2 is untestable without DNA. The TCR comes from a woman aged 18-70 years in good health. CDR3 sequence reads: CASSGTSGGANEQFF.